Shown below are 22 T cell receptor beta chains from a single sample sequenced in a study of neurological immune-mediated disorders (dated by TCRdb to the late 2010s). The library was built by means of 5' RACE. Sequencing took place on an Illumina HiSeq 2500. TCRdb trimmed public reads at Q25 via fastp, called clones via MiXCR and kept in-frame beta chains. Duplicate CDR3 protein sequences are folded into a single record with the most common DNA and genes. Recorded for this sample are approximately 40,000 distinct CDR3 sequences; more than 4.5% of them occurred a single time. Of the sample, 9% to 10% falls within the top ten clones. Sequenced: CD4+ T cells from blood. The receptors here all came from a young man in good health.

At least ten counts were recorded for this clonotype. J is TRBJ1-4 and V is TRBV20-1; no clear D gene. V was trimmed by 0 bases and J by 8 bases, leaving 10 bases between them. CDR3 length: 13 amino acids. Germline CDR1 is DFQATT and CDR2 is SNEGSKA (reference sequence). CDR3: CSARDAGVEKLFF. CDR3 nucleotides: TGCAGTGCTAGAGATGCCGGGGTAGAAAAACTGTTTTTT.

This clonotype was seen ten or more times. This rearrangement joins TRBV20-1 to TRBJ2-1; TRBD2 might be the D (7 bases). V was shortened by 1 base and J by 0 bases, with 16 bases between the two germline ends. Germline CDR1 is DFQATT and CDR2 is SNEGSKA (reference sequence). The CDR3 is 17 residues long. CDR3 in amino acids: CSARGYNRDYSYNEQFF. DNA for the CDR3: TGCAGTGCTAGAGGGTACAACAGGGACTACTCCTACAATGAGCAGTTCTTC.

This clonotype was seen repeatedly, ten times or more. V and J are TRBV6-2 or TRBV6-3 and TRBJ2-7, with 8 bases that match TRBD2. This CDR3 spans 16 amino acids. Germline V gene sequence: CDR1 MNHEY, CDR2 SVGEGT. Unmatched junction bases numbered 13, after V lost 6 bases and J lost 3 bases. CDR3 nucleotide sequence: TGTGCCAGCAGGACACCTGGGACTAGGGGGAACTACGAGCAGTACTTC. Residues: CASRTPGTRGNYEQYF.

This clonotype occurred many times. The chain is built from TRBV9 and TRBJ1-1; 8 bases are shared with TRBD1. The CDR3 runs 13 residues. The trim removed 7 bases at V and 5 bases at J, leaving 7 bases unmatched. Germline V gene data show CDR1 as SGDLS and CDR2 as YYNGEE. CDR3 in amino acids: CASGQGQSTEAFF. CDR3 sequence (DNA): TGTGCCAGCGGACAGGGTCAAAGTACTGAAGCTTTCTTT.

The sample holds many counts of this clonotype. The chain is built from TRBV11-2 and TRBJ2-7; D uncertain. V lost 4 bases and J lost 4, with 11 bases in between. Germline V gives CDR1 SGHAT, CDR2 FQNNGV. The CDR3 sequence is 13 residues long. For the CDR3, the DNA is TGTGCCAGCAGCTCCCGGAGTCTGTACGAGCAGTACTTC. It is translated as CASSSRSLYEQYF.

This clonotype occurred many times. The V gene is TRBV6-2 or TRBV6-3, the J gene TRBJ1-5, with D tentatively TRBD1 (6 bases). Germline values: CDR1 MNHEY, CDR2 SVGEGT. The CDR3 is 15 residues long. V lost 0 bases and J 6 bases, leaving 12 bases between the germline ends. The CDR3 DNA sequence: TGTGCCAGCAGTTACTCGGGGGGGCGCGCTCAGCCCCAGCATTTT. Protein sequence: CASSYSGGRAQPQHF.

This clonotype came up many times. V gene TRBV6-5 combines with J gene TRBJ1-1; D is possibly TRBD1 (5 bases). Germline loops: CDR1 MNHEY, CDR2 SVGAGI. The ends were cut back, 6 bases at V and 6 bases at J, with 17 bases in the middle. The CDR3 extends over 14 amino acids. The CDR3 spells CASSLRVPIAEAFF. The CDR3 DNA follows: TGTGCCAGCAGCCTCAGGGTACCGATCGCTGAAGCTTTCTTT.

This clonotype was recorded many times. The V gene is TRBV4-3, the J gene TRBJ1-4; the D is unclear. CDR3 length: 13 amino acids. The ends were cut back, 4 bases at V and 6 bases at J, with 9 bases in the middle. Germline V gives CDR1 LGHNA, CDR2 YSLEER. CDR3: CASSRSPYEKLFF. CDR3 nucleotides: TGCGCCAGCAGCCGCTCCCCTTATGAAAAACTGTTTTTT.

The table lists this clonotype with many counts. The chain has TRBV24-1 and TRBJ1-2, with 8 bases fitting TRBD1. CDR3 length: 13 residues. Trimming removed 6 bases from V and 8 bases from J; junction bases left unmatched: 7. The germline CDR1 and CDR2 sequences are KGHDR and SFDVKD. The CDR3: CATSSTGVWGYTF. CDR3 bases: TGTGCCACCAGTTCGACAGGGGTCTGGGGCTACACCTTC.

This clonotype was recorded many times. The chain recombines TRBV6-5 with TRBJ2-7, with D possibly matching TRBD2 (5 bases). Between the trimmed V and J ends, which lost 0 bases and 4 bases, there was a span of 10 bases. CDR1 and CDR2 (germline): MNHEY, SVGAGI. The CDR3 has 14 residues. The CDR3 loop reads CASSYSAEGYEQYF. The CDR3, as DNA: TGTGCCAGCAGTTACTCGGCAGAGGGATACGAGCAGTACTTC.

This clonotype was counted at least ten times. The J gene is TRBJ1-2, the V gene TRBV5-1, with D unresolved. This CDR3 region has 14 residues. Trimming pared 0 bases from V and 4 bases from J, leaving 10 bases between. Germline-derived CDR1 and CDR2 are SGHRS and YFSETQ. The CDR3 nucleotides read TGCGCCAGCAGCTTGGTCGGGGAGGGCTATGGCTACACCTTC. Residues: CASSLVGEGYGYTF.

This clonotype was seen repeatedly, ten times or more. The chain combines TRBV20-1 with TRBJ1-5; D gene uncertain. This CDR3 region has 13 residues. Trimming left V 3 bases short and J 0 bases short, with 6 bases between. CDR1 and CDR2 from the germline V gene are DFQATT and SNEGSKA (reference sequence). The CDR3 nucleotides read TGCAGTGCTAGCTTCGGTAGCAATCAGCCCCAGCATTTT. Its protein is CSASFGSNQPQHF.

This clonotype was observed at least ten times. V usage is TRBV10-3 and J usage is TRBJ1-4; 9 bases agree with TRBD1. The ends lost 3 bases at V and 8 bases at J; junction bases unmatched: 13. CDR3 length: 17 amino acids. Germline assignment: CDR1 ENHRY and CDR2 SYGVKD. CDR3 coding DNA: TGTGCCATCAGTGATCTCTTCCCCGGGACAGGGAGAGAAAAACTGTTTTTT. Protein sequence: CAISDLFPGTGREKLFF.

The CDR3, as DNA: TGTGCCAGTAGTATGGTCACAGGTAGCAATCAGCCCCAGCATTTT. Its protein is CASSMVTGSNQPQHF. This sequence joins TRBV19 and TRBJ1-5, with D perhaps matching TRBD1 (5 bases). Germline CDR1 and CDR2: LNHDA and SQIVND (reference sequence). The CDR3 covers 15 residues. V lost 3 bases, J lost 0 bases, and 9 bases lay in between.

In its sample, this clonotype was seen many times. This chain uses TRBV20-1 with TRBJ2-3; D perhaps matches TRBD1 (6 bases). The CDR3 is 14 amino acids. V lost 0 bases and J 0 bases, leaving 7 bases between the germline ends. Germline CDR1 and CDR2: DFQATT and SNEGSKA (reference sequence). CDR3 loop: CSARDTGSTDTQYF. For the CDR3, the DNA is TGCAGTGCTAGAGATACAGGGAGCACAGATACGCAGTATTTT.

This clonotype was seen many times. The rearrangement links TRBV2 to TRBJ1-5, with D perhaps TRBD1 (6 bases). V was shortened by 5 bases and J by 7 bases, with 15 bases between the two germline ends. The CDR3 runs to 14 residues. CDR1 SNHLY and CDR2 FYNNEI come from the germline V gene. CDR3 nucleotides: TGTGCCAGCAGTCTTAGGACAGCGGGACAGCCCCAGCATTTT. It encodes CASSLRTAGQPQHF.

This clonotype was detected ten times or more. The V call is TRBV6-2 or TRBV6-3, the J call TRBJ1-1; no clear D gene. In germline, CDR1 is MNHEY, CDR2 SVGEGT. Trimming left V 4 bases short and J 1 base short, with 10 bases between. The CDR3 is made up of 14 amino acids. Written as DNA, the CDR3 is TGTGCCAGCAGTTCCCCAATACGGAACACTGAAGCTTTCTTT. It specifies CASSSPIRNTEAFF.

This clonotype was counted many times. The gene calls are TRBV6-5 and TRBJ2-2; TRBD2 is a possible D gene (6 bases). Germline V gene lookup returns CDR1 MNHEY and CDR2 SVGAGI. Trimming cost V 6 bases and J 4 bases, with 21 bases left between them. This CDR3 comprises 17 residues. The CDR3 DNA sequence: TGTGCCAGCAGCTCCCCGGGCGGGGTCGTTGGCACCGGGGAGCTGTTTTTT. Protein sequence: CASSSPGGVVGTGELFF.

In this sample, this clonotype turned up many times. The chain links TRBV2 to TRBJ2-5; TRBD1 matches 9 bases. Germline CDR1 is SNHLY and CDR2 is FYNNEI. This CDR3 has 14 amino acids. The CDR3 sequence is CACKTGTGLETQYF. In DNA form, the CDR3 reads TGTGCTTGTAAGACCGGGACAGGGTTGGAGACCCAGTACTTC.

In this sample, this clonotype turned up many times. The chain combines TRBV20-1 with TRBJ1-1; D gene uncertain. The CDR3 loop spans 14 amino acids. The germline gives CDR1 DFQATT, CDR2 SNEGSKA (reference sequence). V shed 5 bases and J shed 0 bases, with 13 bases lying between them. The CDR3 spells CSADASALNTEAFF. The CDR3 DNA sequence: TGCAGTGCTGACGCCTCGGCCCTGAACACTGAAGCTTTCTTT.

Many counts were recorded for this clonotype. The gene calls are TRBV5-1 and TRBJ2-7, with D possibly being TRBD2 (6 bases). Germline V gene data show CDR1 as SGHRS and CDR2 as YFSETQ. The CDR3 covers 13 residues. V shed 3 bases and J shed 5 bases, with 12 bases lying between them. The CDR3 reads CASSWGGRDEQYF. The CDR3 DNA reads as TGCGCCAGCAGCTGGGGAGGTCGAGACGAGCAGTACTTC.

This clonotype was observed many times. The rearrangement uses TRBV20-1 and TRBJ1-2; D gene uncertain. Between the trimmed V and J ends, which lost 3 bases and 3 bases, there was a span of 14 bases. The CDR3 is 14 amino acids. The germline V gene has CDR1 DFQATT and CDR2 SNEGSKA (reference sequence). Written as DNA, the CDR3 is TGCAGTGCTAGCGAGCCGAATGGGGACTATGGCTACACCTTC. Its translation is CSASEPNGDYGYTF.